This T cell receptor beta chain came from a study of blood T cell repertoires in COVID-19. The overall study: PBMCs, B-cell-depleted T cells, or T cells provided the cDNA or gDNA that made up the material.

This clone was seen just once. CDR3 size: 14 residues. Germline V lookup: CDR1 SGHKS, CDR2 YYEKEE (reference sequence). V was pared by 5 bases and J by 1 base, with 5 bases of the junction left unmatched. Clones were read by immunoSEQ multiplex PCR, and TCRdb kept only the in-frame ones, dropping some. The table lists 50,000 or so clones, around 86% of them singletons, with roughly 24% in the top ten. The origin of this receptor is a woman older than 75 with acute or convalescent COVID-19. The rearrangement uses TRBV5-5 and TRBJ1-1, with 7 bases lining up with TRBD1. Sequenced sample: peripheral blood. CDR3 in amino acids: CASSRDSQNTEAFF. In nucleotides, the CDR3 is TGTGCCAGCAGTCGGGACAGCCAGAACACTGAAGCTTTCTTT.